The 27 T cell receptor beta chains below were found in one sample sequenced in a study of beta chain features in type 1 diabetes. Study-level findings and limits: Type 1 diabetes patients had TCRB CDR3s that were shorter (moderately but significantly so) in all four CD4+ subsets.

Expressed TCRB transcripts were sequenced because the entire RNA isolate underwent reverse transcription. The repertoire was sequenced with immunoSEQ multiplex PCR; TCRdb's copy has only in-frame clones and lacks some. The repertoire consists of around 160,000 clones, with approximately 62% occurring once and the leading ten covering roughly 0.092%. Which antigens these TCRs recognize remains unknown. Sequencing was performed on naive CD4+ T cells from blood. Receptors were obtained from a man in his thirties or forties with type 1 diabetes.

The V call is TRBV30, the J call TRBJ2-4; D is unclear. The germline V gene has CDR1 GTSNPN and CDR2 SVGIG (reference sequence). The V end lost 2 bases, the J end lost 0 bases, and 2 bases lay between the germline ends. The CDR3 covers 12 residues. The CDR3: CAWSLAKNIQYF. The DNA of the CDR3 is TGTGCCTGGAGTCTAGCCAAAAACATTCAGTACTTC. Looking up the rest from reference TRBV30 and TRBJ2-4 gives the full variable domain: SQTIHQWPATLVQPVGSPLSLECTVEGTSNPNLYWYRQAAGRGLQLLFYSVGIGQISSEVPQNLSASRPQDRQFILSSKKLLLSDSGFYLCAWSLAKNIQYFGAGTRLSVL.

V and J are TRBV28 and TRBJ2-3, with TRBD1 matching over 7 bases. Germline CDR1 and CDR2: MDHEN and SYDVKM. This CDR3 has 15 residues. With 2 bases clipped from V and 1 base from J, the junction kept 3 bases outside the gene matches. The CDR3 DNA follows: TGTGCCAGCAGTTTAAGACAGGGAGGCACAGATACGCAGTATTTT. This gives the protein CASSLRQGGTDTQYF.

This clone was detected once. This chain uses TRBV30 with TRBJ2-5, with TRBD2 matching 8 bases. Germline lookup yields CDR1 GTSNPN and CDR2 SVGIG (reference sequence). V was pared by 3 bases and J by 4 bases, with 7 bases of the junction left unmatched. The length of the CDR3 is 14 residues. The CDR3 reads CAWSPGLGIETQYF. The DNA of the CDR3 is TGTGCCTGGAGCCCGGGACTAGGCATAGAGACCCAGTACTTC.

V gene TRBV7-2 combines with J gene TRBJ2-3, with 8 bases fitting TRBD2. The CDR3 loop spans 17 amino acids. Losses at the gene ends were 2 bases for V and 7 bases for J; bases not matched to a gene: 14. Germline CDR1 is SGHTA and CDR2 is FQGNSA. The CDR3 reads CASSLRERLAGSNTQYF. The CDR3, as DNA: TGTGCCAGCAGCTTAAGGGAAAGGCTAGCGGGTTCGAATACGCAGTATTTT.

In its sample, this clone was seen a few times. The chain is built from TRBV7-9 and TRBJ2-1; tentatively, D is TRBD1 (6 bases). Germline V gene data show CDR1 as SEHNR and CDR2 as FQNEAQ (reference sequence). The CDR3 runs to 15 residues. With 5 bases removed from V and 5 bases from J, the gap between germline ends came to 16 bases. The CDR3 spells CASSPKGDLHNEQFF. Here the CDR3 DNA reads TGTGCCAGCAGCCCAAAGGGGGACCTCCACAATGAGCAGTTCTTC.

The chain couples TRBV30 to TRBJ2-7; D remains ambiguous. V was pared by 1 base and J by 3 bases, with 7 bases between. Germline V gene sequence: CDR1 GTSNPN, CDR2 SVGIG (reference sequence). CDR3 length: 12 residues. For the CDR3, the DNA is TGTGCCTGGAGTGCGGTGGGCTACGAGCAGTACTTC. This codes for CAWSAVGYEQYF.

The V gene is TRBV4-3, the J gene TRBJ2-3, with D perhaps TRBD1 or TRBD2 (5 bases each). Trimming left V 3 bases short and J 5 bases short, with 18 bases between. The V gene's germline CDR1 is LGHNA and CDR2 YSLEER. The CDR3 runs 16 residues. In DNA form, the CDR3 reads TGCGCCAGCAGCCAGTTAAGAGGGGTGCACGAAGATACGCAGTATTTT. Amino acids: CASSQLRGVHEDTQYF.

CDR3 amino acids: CASEDRTYEQYF. The CDR3 DNA reads TGTGCCAGCGAGGACAGAACCTACGAGCAGTACTTC. The V gene is TRBV28, the J gene TRBJ2-7; a possible D gene is TRBD1 (6 bases). Germline V lookup: CDR1 MDHEN, CDR2 SYDVKM. This CDR3 spans 12 amino acids. Trimming removed 8 bases from V and 2 bases from J, with 10 bases in between.

The CDR3 is CASSWAGSGANVLTF. The CDR3 DNA sequence: TGTGCCAGCAGTTGGGCGGGTTCCGGGGCCAACGTCCTGACTTTC. The chain recombines TRBV27 with TRBJ2-6; TRBD2 might be the D (5 bases). Trimming removed 4 bases from V and 4 bases from J, with 11 bases in between. This CDR3 spans 15 amino acids. Germline assignment: CDR1 MNHEY and CDR2 SMNVEV (reference sequence).

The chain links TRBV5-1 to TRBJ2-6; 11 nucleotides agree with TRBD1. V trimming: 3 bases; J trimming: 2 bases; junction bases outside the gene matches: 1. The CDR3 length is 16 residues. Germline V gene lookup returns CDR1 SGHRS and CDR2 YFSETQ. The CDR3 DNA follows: TGCGCCAGCAGCTCGGACAGGGGGCCTGGGGCCAACGTCCTGACTTTC. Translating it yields CASSSDRGPGANVLTF.

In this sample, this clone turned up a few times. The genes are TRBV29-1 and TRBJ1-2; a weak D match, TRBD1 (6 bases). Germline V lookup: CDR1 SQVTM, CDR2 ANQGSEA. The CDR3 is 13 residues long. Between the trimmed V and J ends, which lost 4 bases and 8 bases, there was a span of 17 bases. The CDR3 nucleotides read TGCAGCGTTGTAGACAGGATCTATACGGGCTACACCTTC. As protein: CSVVDRIYTGYTF.

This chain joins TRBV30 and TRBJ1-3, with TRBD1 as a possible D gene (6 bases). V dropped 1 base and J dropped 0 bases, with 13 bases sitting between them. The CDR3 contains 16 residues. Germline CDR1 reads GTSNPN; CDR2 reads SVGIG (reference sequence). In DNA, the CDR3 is TGTGCCTGGAGTGGGACGCGGGGGGCCTCTGGAAACACCATATATTTT. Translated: CAWSGTRGASGNTIYF.

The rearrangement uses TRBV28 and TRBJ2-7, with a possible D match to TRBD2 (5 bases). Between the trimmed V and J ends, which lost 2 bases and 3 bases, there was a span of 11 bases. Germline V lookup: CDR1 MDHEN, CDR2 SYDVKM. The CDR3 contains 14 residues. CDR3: CASSLLLRGYEQYF. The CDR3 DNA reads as TGTGCCAGCAGTTTACTACTCCGGGGCTACGAGCAGTACTTC.

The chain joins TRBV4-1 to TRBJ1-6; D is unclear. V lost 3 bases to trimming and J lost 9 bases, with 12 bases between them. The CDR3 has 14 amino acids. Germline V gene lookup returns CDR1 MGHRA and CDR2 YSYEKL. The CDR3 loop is CASSHHQKGSPLHF. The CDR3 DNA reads TGCGCCAGCAGCCATCACCAGAAGGGTTCACCCCTCCACTTT.

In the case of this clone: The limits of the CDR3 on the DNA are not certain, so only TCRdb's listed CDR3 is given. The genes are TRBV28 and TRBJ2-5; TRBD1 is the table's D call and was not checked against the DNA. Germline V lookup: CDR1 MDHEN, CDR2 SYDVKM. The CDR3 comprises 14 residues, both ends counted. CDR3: CASSSSTPIETQYF.

CDR3 in amino acids: CASNLGQLETQYF. CDR3 DNA sequence: TGTGCCAGCAACCTGGGACAGCTCGAGACCCAGTACTTC. This chain links TRBV2 with TRBJ2-5; 7 bases are shared with TRBD1. V lost 7 bases and J lost 5; bases outside the gene matches: 7. Germline V gives CDR1 SNHLY, CDR2 FYNNEI. This CDR3 spans 13 amino acids.

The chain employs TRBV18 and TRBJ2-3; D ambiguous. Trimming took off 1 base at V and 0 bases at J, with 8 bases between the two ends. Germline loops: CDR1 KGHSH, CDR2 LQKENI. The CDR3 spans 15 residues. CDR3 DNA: TGTGCCAGCTCACCACGTATCCAGAGCACAGATACGCAGTATTTT. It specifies CASSPRIQSTDTQYF.

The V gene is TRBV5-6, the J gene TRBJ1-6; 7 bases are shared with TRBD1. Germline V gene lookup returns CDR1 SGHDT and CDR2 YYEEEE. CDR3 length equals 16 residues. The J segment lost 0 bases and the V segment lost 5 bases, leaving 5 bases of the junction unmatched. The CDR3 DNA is TGTGCCAGCAGATTGACAGGGAGCTCCTATAATTCACCCCTCCACTTT. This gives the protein CASRLTGSSYNSPLHF.

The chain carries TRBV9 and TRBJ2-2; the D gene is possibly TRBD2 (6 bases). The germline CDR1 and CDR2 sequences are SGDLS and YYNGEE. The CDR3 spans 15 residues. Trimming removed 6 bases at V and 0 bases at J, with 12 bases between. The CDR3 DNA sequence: TGTGCCAGCACCCTCGGGGGATCGAACACCGGGGAGCTGTTTTTT. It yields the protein CASTLGGSNTGELFF.

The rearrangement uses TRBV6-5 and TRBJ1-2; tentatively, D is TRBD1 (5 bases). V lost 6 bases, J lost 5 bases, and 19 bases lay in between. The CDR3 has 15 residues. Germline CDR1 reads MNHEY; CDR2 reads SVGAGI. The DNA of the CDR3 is TGTGCCAGCAGCAACGCAGCAGGGCAAGAGTATGGCTACACCTTC. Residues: CASSNAAGQEYGYTF.

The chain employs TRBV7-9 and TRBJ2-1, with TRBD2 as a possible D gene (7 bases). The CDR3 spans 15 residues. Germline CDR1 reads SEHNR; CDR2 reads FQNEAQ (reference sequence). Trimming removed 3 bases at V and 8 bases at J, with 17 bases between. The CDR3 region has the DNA TGTGCCAGCAGCTTGGGCGCGGGGGCCCTCGATGAGCAGTTCTTC. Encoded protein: CASSLGAGALDEQFF. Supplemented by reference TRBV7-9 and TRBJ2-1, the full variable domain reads DTGVSQNPRHKITKRGQNVTFRCDPISEHNRLYWYRQTLGQGPEFLTYFQNEAQLEKSRLLSDRFSAERPKGSFSTLEIQRTEQGDSAMYLCASSLGAGALDEQFFGPGTRLTVL.

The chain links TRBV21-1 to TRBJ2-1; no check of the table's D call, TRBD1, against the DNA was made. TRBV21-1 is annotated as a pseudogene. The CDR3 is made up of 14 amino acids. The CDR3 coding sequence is TGTGCCAGCAGCACAGGCCCCGCTTGGGATGAGCAGTTCTTC. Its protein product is CASSTGPAWDEQFF.

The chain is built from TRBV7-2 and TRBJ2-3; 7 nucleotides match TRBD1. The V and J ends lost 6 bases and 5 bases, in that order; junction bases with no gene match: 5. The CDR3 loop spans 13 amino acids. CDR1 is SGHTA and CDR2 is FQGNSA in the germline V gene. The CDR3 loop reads CASSTGVGDTQYF. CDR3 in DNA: TGTGCCAGCAGTACAGGGGTGGGAGATACGCAGTATTTT.

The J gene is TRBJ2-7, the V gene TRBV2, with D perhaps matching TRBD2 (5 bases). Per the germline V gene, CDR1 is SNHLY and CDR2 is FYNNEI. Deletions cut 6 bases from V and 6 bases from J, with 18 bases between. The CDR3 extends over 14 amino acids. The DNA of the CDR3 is TGTGCCAGCAGCGCCCAACTACTAGGACGCGAGCAGTACTTC. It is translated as CASSAQLLGREQYF.

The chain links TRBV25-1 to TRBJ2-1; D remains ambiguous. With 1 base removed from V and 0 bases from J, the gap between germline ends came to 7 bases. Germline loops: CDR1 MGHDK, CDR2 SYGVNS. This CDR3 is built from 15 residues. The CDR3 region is CASSEWKGSYNEQFF. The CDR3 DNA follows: TGTGCCAGCAGTGAATGGAAAGGCTCCTACAATGAGCAGTTCTTC.

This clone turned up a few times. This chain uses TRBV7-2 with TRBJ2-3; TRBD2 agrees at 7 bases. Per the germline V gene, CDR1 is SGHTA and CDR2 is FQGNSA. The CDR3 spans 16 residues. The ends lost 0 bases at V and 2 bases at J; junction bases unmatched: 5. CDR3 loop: CASSLAAGGTTDTQYF. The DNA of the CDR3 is TGTGCCAGCAGCTTAGCGGCCGGGGGGACCACAGATACGCAGTATTTT.

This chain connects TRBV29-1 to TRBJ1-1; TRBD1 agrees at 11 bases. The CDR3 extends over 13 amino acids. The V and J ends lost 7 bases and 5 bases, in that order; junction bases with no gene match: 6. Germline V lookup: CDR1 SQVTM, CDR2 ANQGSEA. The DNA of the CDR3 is TGCAGCGGAGGACAGGGGGCATGGACTGAAGCTTTCTTT. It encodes CSGGQGAWTEAFF.